This T cell receptor (beta chain) was sequenced for a study of identical twins. Findings and limits, study-wide: The study drew conclusions from cross-sectional statistical analysis, not from following the same donors. Memory repertoires showed no such pattern, whereas abundant cord blood beta clonotypes carried fewer insertions.

Each cDNA held unique molecular identifiers, and template switching gave it a universal primer site. In TCRdb, the 5' RACE reads were re-called with MiXCR into one record per CDR3 protein. Here the sample spans 640,000 or so distinct CDR3 sequences, 5.5% to 7.5% being singletons. Germline lookup yields CDR1 SEHNR and CDR2 FQNEAQ (reference sequence). The CDR3 extends over 14 amino acids. The V end lost 0 bases, the J end lost 7 bases, and 10 bases lay between the germline ends. As to this clonotype: Antigen specificity is unknown.

The clonotype was recovered from a man aged 18 to 29 in good health. Sequencing was carried out using naive T cells sorted from blood. V gene TRBV7-9 combines with J gene TRBJ2-1; D uncertain. In nucleotides, the CDR3 is TGTGCCAGCAGCTTAGCTCTAATGGAGAATGAGCAGTTCTTC. Amino acid sequence: CASSLALMENEQFF.